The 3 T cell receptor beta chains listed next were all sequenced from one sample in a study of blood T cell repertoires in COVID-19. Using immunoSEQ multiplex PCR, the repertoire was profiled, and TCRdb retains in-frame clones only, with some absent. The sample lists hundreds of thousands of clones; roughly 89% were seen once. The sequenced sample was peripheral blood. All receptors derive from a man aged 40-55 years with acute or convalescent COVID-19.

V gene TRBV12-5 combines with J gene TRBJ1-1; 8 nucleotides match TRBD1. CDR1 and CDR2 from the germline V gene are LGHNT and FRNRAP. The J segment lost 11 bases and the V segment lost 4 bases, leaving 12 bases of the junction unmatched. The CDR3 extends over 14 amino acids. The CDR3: CASGSFQGAGRAFF. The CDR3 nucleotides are TGTGCTAGTGGTTCCTTCCAGGGGGCAGGCCGGGCTTTCTTT.

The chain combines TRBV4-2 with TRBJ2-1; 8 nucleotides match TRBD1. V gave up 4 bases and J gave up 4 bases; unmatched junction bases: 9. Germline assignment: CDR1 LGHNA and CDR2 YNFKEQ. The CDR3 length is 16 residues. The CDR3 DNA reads TGTGCCAGCAGCCTCGCGACAGGGGTATTATACAATGAGCAGTTCTTC. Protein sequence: CASSLATGVLYNEQFF.

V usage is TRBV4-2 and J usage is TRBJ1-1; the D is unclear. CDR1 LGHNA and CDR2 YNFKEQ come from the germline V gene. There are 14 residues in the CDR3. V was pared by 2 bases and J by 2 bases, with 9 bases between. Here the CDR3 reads CASSQWEGNTEAFF. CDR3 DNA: TGTGCCAGCAGCCAATGGGAGGGAAACACTGAAGCTTTCTTT.